Detailed here is one TCR beta chain. This sample was taken from a study of blood T cell repertoires in COVID-19. The overall study: From the United States, Italy and Spain came samples of acute and convalescent COVID-19.

Clones were read by immunoSEQ multiplex PCR, and TCRdb kept only the in-frame ones, dropping some. The sample holds some 390,000 clones, approximately 89% seen once. Germline V CDR1 and CDR2: LNHDA, SQIVND (reference sequence). This CDR3 has 16 residues. Unmatched junction bases numbered 1, after V lost 0 bases and J lost 1 base. The sample comprised peripheral blood. This rearrangement joins TRBV19 to TRBJ1-5; TRBD1 matches 9 bases. The clonotype was recovered from a woman aged 40 to 50 with COVID-19, enrolled during active disease. Here the CDR3 reads CASSIEGTGSNQPQHF. For the CDR3, the DNA is TGTGCCAGTAGTATAGAAGGGACAGGGAGCAATCAGCCCCAGCATTTT. The whole variable domain, filled in from reference TRBV19 and TRBJ1-5, reads DGGITQSPKYLFRKEGQNVTLSCEQNLNHDAMYWYRQDPGQGLRLIYYSQIVNDFQKGDIAEGYSVSREKKESFPLTVTSAQKNPTAFYLCASSIEGTGSNQPQHFGDGTRLSIL.